The next 24 T cell receptor beta chains were all read from a single sample in a study of CD8 T cells in Susac syndrome. RNA, at about 0.45 to 1 ug, was reverse transcribed with random hexamers. TCRdb itself ran the immunoSEQ multiplex PCR reads through MiXCR, one entry per CDR3 protein. The sample includes 170,000 or so distinct CDR3 sequences, roughly 94% of them seen just once. Sequenced input: CD4+ T cells from PBMCs. The source is a human donor with Susac syndrome.

This clonotype has a handful of counts. The CDR3 here is CASGGTPSYEQYF. In DNA, the CDR3 is TGTGCCAGCGGGGGGACCCCCTCCTACGAGCAGTACTTC. This sequence joins TRBV11-2 and TRBJ2-7; TRBD2 might be the D (6 bases). CDR1 and CDR2 from the germline V gene are SGHAT and FQNNGV. The ends were cut back, 8 bases at V and 0 bases at J, with 11 bases in the middle. The CDR3 spans 13 residues.

This chain joins TRBV7-2 and TRBJ2-7; 7 bases map to TRBD2. This CDR3 has 15 residues. Germline CDR1 reads SGHTA; CDR2 reads FQGNSA. With 2 bases clipped from V and 4 bases from J, the junction kept 8 bases outside the gene matches. The chain's CDR3 is CASSLTVAGVYEQYF. The CDR3 nucleotides are TGTGCCAGCAGCTTAACCGTCGCGGGGGTGTACGAGCAGTACTTC.

V gene TRBV9 combines with J gene TRBJ2-1, with D maybe TRBD2 (6 bases). V lost 0 bases and J 6 bases, leaving 10 bases between the germline ends. The germline V gene encodes CDR1 SGDLS and CDR2 YYNGEE. This CDR3 contains 14 residues. CDR3 sequence (DNA): TGTGCCAGCAGCGTAGGGGCAGCGGGCAATGAGCAGTTCTTC. Translation gives CASSVGAAGNEQFF.

CDR3 region: CAWRISGPSTDTQYF. DNA of the CDR3: TGTGCCTGGAGGATCAGCGGACCTAGCACAGATACGCAGTATTTT. This sequence joins TRBV30 and TRBJ2-3; D may be TRBD2 (5 bases). This CDR3 is 15 amino acids long. Looked up from germline, CDR1 is GTSNPN and CDR2 is SVGIG (reference sequence). Trimming stripped 3 bases from V and 0 bases from J, with 13 bases between.

This clonotype was seen just once. The chain couples TRBV2 to TRBJ1-5; 10 nucleotides match TRBD1. The CDR3 loop spans 13 amino acids. Per the germline V gene, CDR1 is SNHLY and CDR2 is FYNNEI. With V trimmed by 6 bases and J by 6 bases, 2 bases remained unmatched. The CDR3: CASSGQGGQPQHF. CDR3 DNA: TGTGCCAGCAGCGGACAGGGGGGTCAGCCCCAGCATTTT. The whole variable domain, filled in from reference TRBV2 and TRBJ1-5, reads EPEVTQTPSHQVTQMGQEVILRCVPISNHLYFYWYRQILGQKVEFLVSFYNNEISEKSEIFDDQFSVERPDGSNFTLKIRSTKLEDSAMYFCASSGQGGQPQHFGDGTRLSIL.

Written as DNA, the CDR3 is TGCAGTGGCTCATCATACAATGAGCAGTTCTTC. This sequence encodes CSGSSYNEQFF. The rearrangement uses TRBV20-1 and TRBJ2-1; D not certain. The CDR3 is made up of 11 amino acids. Trimming removed 7 bases from V and 4 bases from J, with 8 bases in between. Germline V lookup: CDR1 DFQATT, CDR2 SNEGSKA (reference sequence).

A single count supports this clonotype. The V call is TRBV30, the J call TRBJ2-7, with 9 bases aligning to TRBD1. Trimming cost V 5 bases and J 7 bases; bases outside gene matches: 3. The CDR3 extends over 11 amino acids. CDR1 and CDR2 from the germline V gene are GTSNPN and SVGIG (reference sequence). The CDR3 protein is CAWADRGEQYF. In DNA form, the CDR3 reads TGTGCCTGGGCAGACAGGGGGGAGCAGTACTTC.

The V and J genes are TRBV18 and TRBJ2-5, with 10 positions matching TRBD1. This CDR3 region has 15 residues. Trimming removed 3 bases from V and 3 bases from J; junction bases left unmatched: 4. CDR1 KGHSH and CDR2 LQKENI come from the germline V gene. The CDR3 loop reads CASSPTGGEEETQYF. CDR3 nucleotide sequence: TGTGCCAGCTCACCGACAGGGGGCGAAGAAGAGACCCAGTACTTC. Drawing the rest from reference TRBV18 and TRBJ2-5, the complete variable domain is NAGVMQNPRHLVRRRGQEARLRCSPMKGHSHVYWYRQLPEEGLKFMVYLQKENIIDESGMPKERFSAEFPKEGPSILRIQQVVRGDSAAYFCASSPTGGEEETQYFGPGTRLLVL.

The chain combines TRBV15 with TRBJ2-3, with 8 bases aligning to TRBD1. From germline, CDR1 is LNHNV and CDR2 YYDKDF (reference sequence). V lost 1 base to trimming and J lost 2 bases; unmatched junction nucleotides: 8. This CDR3 comprises 17 residues. CDR3 sequence reads: CATSRVRGPFNTDTQYF. The DNA of the CDR3 is TGTGCCACCAGCAGAGTCAGGGGGCCGTTCAACACAGATACGCAGTATTTT.

The rearrangement links TRBV12-3 or TRBV12-4 to TRBJ1-1; D uncertain. This CDR3 is 16 amino acids long. V lost 5 bases and J lost 6, with 22 bases in between. This CDR3 reads CASSPHPGRGLAEAFF. DNA of the CDR3: TGTGCCAGCAGTCCCCACCCGGGCCGTGGTCTCGCTGAAGCTTTCTTT.

J is TRBJ2-7 and V is TRBV7-8, with D perhaps assigned TRBD1 or TRBD2 (7 bases each). Germline V gene lookup returns CDR1 SGHVS and CDR2 FQNEAQ. This CDR3 has 14 residues. V was shortened by 0 bases and J by 9 bases, with 15 bases between the two germline ends. The CDR3 DNA reads TGTGCCAGCAGCTTAGCCCGACAGGGAGGGCTGCAGTACTTC. It encodes CASSLARQGGLQYF.

The chain uses TRBV12-3 or TRBV12-4 and TRBJ2-7, with 10 positions matching TRBD1. The J segment lost 3 bases and the V segment lost 4 bases, leaving 0 bases of the junction unmatched. The CDR3 is 13 residues long. Written as DNA, the CDR3 is TGTGCCAGCAGTTGGACAGGGGGCTACGAGCAGTACTTC. Amino acid sequence: CASSWTGGYEQYF.

This clonotype was seen a single time. This chain connects TRBV24-1 to TRBJ2-7; tentatively, D is TRBD1 (5 bases). CDR3 length: 14 amino acids. Germline V gene data show CDR1 as KGHDR and CDR2 as SFDVKD. The V and J ends lost 4 bases and 1 base respectively, with 10 bases between them. As DNA, the CDR3 is TGTGCCACCAGTGAAAACACAGGATCCTACGAGCAGTACTTC. Amino acid sequence: CATSENTGSYEQYF.

The V gene is TRBV20-1, the J gene TRBJ2-1; 8 nucleotides line up with TRBD1. The CDR3 is made up of 14 amino acids. The germline V gene has CDR1 DFQATT and CDR2 SNEGSKA (reference sequence). V gave up 5 bases and J gave up 5 bases; unmatched junction bases: 8. The CDR3 bases are TGCAGTGCTTATATCGGGACAGGTAACAATGAGCAGTTCTTC. Its protein is CSAYIGTGNNEQFF.

This chain joins TRBV7-9 and TRBJ2-1; D uncertain. The ends were cut back, 2 bases at V and 1 base at J, with 9 bases in the middle. This CDR3 comprises 15 residues. The germline CDR1 and CDR2 sequences are SEHNR and FQNEAQ (reference sequence). The CDR3 DNA reads as TGTGCCAGCAGCTTACGGTCCCTATCCTACAATGAGCAGTTCTTC. Its protein is CASSLRSLSYNEQFF.

This clonotype was found once. The chain links TRBV9 to TRBJ2-2, with D perhaps matching TRBD1 or TRBD2 (5 bases each). The CDR3 covers 17 residues. V lost 1 base, J lost 0 bases, and 13 bases lay in between. Germline loops: CDR1 SGDLS, CDR2 YYNGEE. In DNA, the CDR3 is TGTGCCAGCAGCGTAACGGGGACGTCTGCGAACACCGGGGAGCTGTTTTTT. Protein product: CASSVTGTSANTGELFF.

V usage is TRBV2 and J usage is TRBJ2-1; 13 bases line up with TRBD2. Trimming removed 5 bases from V and 5 bases from J; junction bases left unmatched: 3. This CDR3 is 15 amino acids long. CDR1 and CDR2 from the germline V gene are SNHLY and FYNNEI. The CDR3 region is CASSWGLAGNNEQFF. The DNA for the CDR3 is TGTGCCAGCAGTTGGGGACTAGCGGGGAACAATGAGCAGTTCTTC.

This clonotype was detected once. The J gene is TRBJ1-3, the V gene TRBV29-1; D is undetermined. CDR1 is SQVTM and CDR2 is ANQGSEA in the germline V gene. CDR3 length equals 14 residues. The germline V and J ends were trimmed by 3 bases and 0 bases, with 9 bases remaining between them. CDR3 loop: CSVEEVPSGNTIYF. DNA of the CDR3: TGCAGCGTTGAGGAGGTACCCTCTGGAAACACCATATATTTT.

The rearrangement uses TRBV5-1 and TRBJ1-2, with TRBD1 identical over 7 bases. CDR3 length: 13 amino acids. V dropped 1 base and J dropped 7; count of bases not matched to a gene: 4. Germline-derived CDR1 and CDR2 are SGHRS and YFSETQ. The chain's CDR3 is CASSLTGEGGYTF. The CDR3 nucleotides are TGCGCCAGCAGCTTGACAGGGGAGGGTGGCTACACCTTC. Filled out from reference TRBV5-1 and TRBJ1-2, the complete variable domain reads KAGVTQTPRYLIKTRGQQVTLSCSPISGHRSVSWYQQTPGQGLQFLFEYFSETQRNKGNFPGRFSGRQFSNSRSEMNVSTLELGDSALYLCASSLTGEGGYTFGSGTRLTVV.

This chain uses TRBV20-1 with TRBJ2-3; 7 bases line up with TRBD1. CDR1 DFQATT and CDR2 SNEGSKA come from the germline V gene (reference sequence). The V segment lost 4 bases and the J segment 2 bases; nucleotides outside the gene matches: 9. The CDR3 loop spans 15 amino acids. The CDR3 protein is CSATRWGTVTDTQYF. Written as DNA, the CDR3 is TGCAGTGCTACCCGGTGGGGGACAGTCACAGATACGCAGTATTTT.

The genes are TRBV24-1 and TRBJ2-2; TRBD2 aligns across 7 bases. The CDR3 is 14 amino acids. J was trimmed by 5 bases and V by 7 bases; bases with no gene match: 6. Per the germline V gene, CDR1 is KGHDR and CDR2 is SFDVKD. CDR3 nucleotide sequence: TGTGCCACCAGGGCGGGAGATCCGACCGGGGAGCTGTTTTTT. Translated, it gives CATRAGDPTGELFF.

This clonotype appeared a single time. This chain joins TRBV30 and TRBJ2-7, with TRBD1 identical over 9 bases. The CDR3 is 14 residues long. Germline V lookup: CDR1 GTSNPN, CDR2 SVGIG (reference sequence). Trimming took 2 bases from V and 5 from J; bases not matched to a gene: 7. This CDR3 is CAWSKPGQGDEQYF. CDR3 sequence (DNA): TGTGCCTGGAGTAAGCCGGGACAGGGAGACGAGCAGTACTTC.

The V call is TRBV7-9, the J call TRBJ2-5; TRBD1 agrees at 9 bases. Unmatched junction bases numbered 6, after V lost 7 bases and J lost 0 bases. The CDR3 is 15 amino acids. The germline gives CDR1 SEHNR, CDR2 FQNEAQ (reference sequence). CDR3: CASNWDREDQETQYF. CDR3 in DNA: TGTGCCAGCAACTGGGACAGGGAAGACCAAGAGACCCAGTACTTC.

This clonotype showed up just once. The CDR3 here is CASSPLPGQGTTEAFF. The DNA for the CDR3 is TGTGCCAGCAGCCCGCTCCCCGGGCAGGGGACCACTGAAGCTTTCTTT. The chain combines TRBV6-4 with TRBJ1-1, with TRBD1 as a possible D gene (6 bases). This CDR3 comprises 16 residues. Germline V gene sequence: CDR1 MRHNA, CDR2 SNTAGT. V was shortened by 6 bases and J by 4 bases, with 21 bases between the two germline ends.